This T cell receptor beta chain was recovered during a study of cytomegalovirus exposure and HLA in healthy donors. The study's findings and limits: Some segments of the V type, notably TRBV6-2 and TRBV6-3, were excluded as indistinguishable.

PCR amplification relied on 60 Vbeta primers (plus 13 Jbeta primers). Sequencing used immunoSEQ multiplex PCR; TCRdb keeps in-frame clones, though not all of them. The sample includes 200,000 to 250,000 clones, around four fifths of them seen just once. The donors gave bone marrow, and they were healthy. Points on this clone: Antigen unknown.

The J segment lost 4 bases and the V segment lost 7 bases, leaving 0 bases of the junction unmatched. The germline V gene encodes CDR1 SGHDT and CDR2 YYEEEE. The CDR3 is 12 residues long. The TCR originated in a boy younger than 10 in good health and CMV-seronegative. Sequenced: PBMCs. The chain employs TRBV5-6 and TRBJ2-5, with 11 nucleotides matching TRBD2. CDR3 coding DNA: TGTGCCAGCGGACTAGCGGGAGAGACCCAGTACTTC. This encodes CASGLAGETQYF. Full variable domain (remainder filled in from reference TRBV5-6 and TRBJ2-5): DAGVTQSPTHLIKTRGQQVTLRCSPKSGHDTVSWYQQALGQGPQFIFQYYEEEERQRGNFPDRFSGHQFPNYSSELNVNALLLGDSALYLCASGLAGETQYFGPGTRLLVL.